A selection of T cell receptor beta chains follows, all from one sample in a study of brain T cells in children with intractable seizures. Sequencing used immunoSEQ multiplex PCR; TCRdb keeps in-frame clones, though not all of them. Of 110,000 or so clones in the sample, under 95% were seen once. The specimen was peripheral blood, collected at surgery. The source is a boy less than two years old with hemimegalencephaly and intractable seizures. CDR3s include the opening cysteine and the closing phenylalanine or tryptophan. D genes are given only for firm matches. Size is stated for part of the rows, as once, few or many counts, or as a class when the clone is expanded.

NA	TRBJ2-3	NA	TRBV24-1	CATSGSLGWSTDTQYF	TGTGCCACCAGTGGCTCTCTGGGTTGGAGCACAGATACGCAGTATTTT
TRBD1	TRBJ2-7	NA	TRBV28	CASRIPGTGNSYEQYF	TGTGCCAGCAGAATCCCCGGGACAGGGAACTCCTACGAGCAGTACTTC
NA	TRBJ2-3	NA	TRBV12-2	CASRLNGNTQYF	TGTGCAAGTCGCTTGAATGGAAATACGCAGTATTTT
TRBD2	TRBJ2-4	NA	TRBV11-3	CASSARGAKNIQYF	TGTGCCAGCAGCGCGCGGGGGGCCAAAAACATTCAGTACTTC
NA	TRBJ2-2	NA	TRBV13	CASSPQWGPGELFF	TGTGCCAGCAGCCCCCAGTGGGGACCGGGTGAGCTGTTTTTT
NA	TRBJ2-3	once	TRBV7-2	CASSLEGRLTDTQYF	TGTGCCAGCAGCTTGGAGGGCCGGTTGACAGATACGCAGTATTTT
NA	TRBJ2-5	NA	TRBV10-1	CASKGVRAEETQYF	TGCGCCAGCAAGGGGGTCAGGGCGGAAGAGACCCAGTACTTC
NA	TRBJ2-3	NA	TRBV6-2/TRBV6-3	CASSLTDTQYF	TGTGCCAGCAGCCTGACAGATACGCAGTATTTT
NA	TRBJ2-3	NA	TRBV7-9	CASSPGFSPPDTQYF	TGTGCCAGCAGCCCAGGGTTTTCGCCTCCAGATACGCAGTATTTT
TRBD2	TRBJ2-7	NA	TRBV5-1	CASSFLAGRGYEQYF	TGCGCCAGCAGCTTTCTAGCGGGACGCGGCTACGAGCAGTACTTC
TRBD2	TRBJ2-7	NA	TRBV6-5	CASSLKSGTYEQYF	TGTGCCAGCAGCTTAAAGAGCGGGACCTACGAGCAGTACTTC
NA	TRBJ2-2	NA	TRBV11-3	CASSSGTGELFF	TGTGCCAGCAGCTCGGGGACCGGGGAGCTGTTTTTT
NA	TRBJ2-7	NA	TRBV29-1	CSVRGGYGYEQYF	TGCAGCGTGAGAGGGGGTTACGGATACGAGCAGTACTTC
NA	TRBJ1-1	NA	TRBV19	CASSIRGVNTEAFF	TGTGCCAGTAGTATAAGGGGGGTAAACACTGAAGCTTTCTTT
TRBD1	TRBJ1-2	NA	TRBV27	CASSPKPTGSYGYTF	TGTGCCAGCAGTCCAAAACCGACAGGGAGCTATGGCTACACCTTC
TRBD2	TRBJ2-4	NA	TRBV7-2	CASSTRLAGALGNIQYF	TGTGCCAGCAGCACCCGACTAGCGGGGGCTCTGGGAAACATTCAGTACTTC
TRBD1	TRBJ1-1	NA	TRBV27	CASSLFATGVNTEAFF	TGTGCCAGCAGTTTATTCGCGACAGGGGTGAACACTGAAGCTTTCTTT
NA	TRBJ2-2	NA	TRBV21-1	CATKRPGTGGKAGELFF	TGTGCCACCAAGCGGCCCGGGACAGGGGGAAAGGCCGGGGAGCTGTTTTTT
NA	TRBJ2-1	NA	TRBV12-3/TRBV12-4	CASSLLVLEQFF	TGTGCCAGCAGTTTATTGGTGCTGGAGCAGTTCTTC
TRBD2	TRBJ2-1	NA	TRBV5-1	CASSPVTSGSSYNEQFF	TGCGCCAGCAGCCCTGTGACTAGCGGGAGCTCCTACAATGAGCAGTTCTTC
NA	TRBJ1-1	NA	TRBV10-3	CAIRVGGYTEAFF	TGTGCCATCAGGGTGGGGGGGTACACTGAAGCTTTCTTT
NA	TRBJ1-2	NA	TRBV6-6	CASRFLGEGGYGYTF	TGTGCCAGCAGATTCCTAGGGGAGGGAGGCTATGGCTACACCTTC
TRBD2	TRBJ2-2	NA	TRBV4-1	CASSQPLAGRSELFF	TGCGCCAGCAGCCAACCACTAGCGGGAAGGTCGGAGCTGTTTTTT
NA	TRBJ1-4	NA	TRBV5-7	CASSGDRGGGEKLFF	TGTGCCAGCAGCGGGGACCGGGGGGGTGGTGAAAAACTGTTTTTT
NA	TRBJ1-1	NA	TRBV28	CASSPGLAEAFF	TGTGCCAGCAGTCCAGGGTTGGCTGAAGCTTTCTTT
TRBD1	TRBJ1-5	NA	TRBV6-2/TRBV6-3	CASSRRDRGHDQPQHF	TGTGCCAGCAGTCGCCGGGACAGGGGGCACGATCAGCCCCAGCATTTT
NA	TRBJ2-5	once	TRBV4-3	CASSQQGRVGETQYF	TGCGCCAGCAGCCAACAGGGGAGGGTGGGAGAGACCCAGTACTTC
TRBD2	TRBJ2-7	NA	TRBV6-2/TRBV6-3	CASSYPGLAAPYEQYF	TGTGCCAGCAGTTACCCGGGACTAGCGGCCCCCTACGAGCAGTACTTC
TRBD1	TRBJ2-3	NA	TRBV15	CATSGRDRAPTTDTQYF	TGTGCCACCAGCGGACGAGACAGGGCTCCAACCACAGATACGCAGTATTTT
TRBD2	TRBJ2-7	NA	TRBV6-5	CASSYGLAGSRQYF	TGTGCCAGCAGTTACGGACTAGCGGGGTCCAGACAGTACTTC
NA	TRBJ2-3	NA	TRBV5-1	CASSPYTPYTDTQYF	TGCGCCAGCAGCCCGTACACGCCTTACACAGATACGCAGTATTTT
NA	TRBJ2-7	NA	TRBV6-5	CASSLRTGLRDYEQYF	TGTGCCAGCAGTTTAAGAACCGGGTTGAGGGACTACGAGCAGTACTTC
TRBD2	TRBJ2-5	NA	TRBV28	CASSFGASGSRETQYF	TGTGCCAGCAGTTTTGGGGCTAGCGGGAGTCGAGAGACCCAGTACTTC
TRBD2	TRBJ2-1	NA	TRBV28	CASRPDSGGSYNEQFF	TGTGCCAGCAGGCCCGATAGCGGGGGCTCCTACAATGAGCAGTTCTTC
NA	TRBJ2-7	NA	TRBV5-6	CASSVAQRQPYEQYF	TGTGCCAGCAGCGTGGCCCAGCGGCAGCCCTACGAGCAGTACTTC
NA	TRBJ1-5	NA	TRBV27	CASSHNAREPQHF	TGTGCCAGCAGCCACAACGCCCGGGAGCCCCAGCATTTT
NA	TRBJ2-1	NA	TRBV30	CAWSYGTGKYNEQFF	TGTGCCTGGAGTTATGGAACAGGGAAGTACAATGAGCAGTTCTTC
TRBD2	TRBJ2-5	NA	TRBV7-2	CASSLPPRTSGREETQYF	TGTGCCAGCAGCTTACCGCCAAGGACTAGCGGGAGAGAAGAGACCCAGTACTTC